Following are 20 T cell receptor beta chains from one sample sequenced in a study of T cells after yellow fever vaccination. MiXCR was run by TCRdb on the 5' RACE reads, yielding one entry per CDR3 protein. The profile shows tens of thousands of distinct CDR3 sequences, 6.5% to 8% of them singletons. Sequencing was performed on CD8+ T cells sorted from PBMCs, taken 15 days after the yellow fever booster vaccination. Receptors were obtained from a man younger than 45 who received the YFV17D yellow fever vaccine.

This clonotype has a count of ten or more. The chain links TRBV6-2 or TRBV6-3 to TRBJ2-1; the match to TRBD2 covers 11 bases. The CDR3 has 16 amino acids. Germline V gene lookup returns CDR1 MNHEY and CDR2 SVGEGT. V was clipped by 0 bases and J by 8 bases; unmatched bases: 6. CDR3 sequence reads: CASSYSSTSGRDEQFF. CDR3 DNA: TGTGCCAGCAGTTACTCGAGCACTAGCGGGAGAGATGAGCAGTTCTTC.

This clonotype was counted many times. The rearrangement joins TRBV4-1 to TRBJ1-1; D unclear. Trimming left V 1 base short and J 6 bases short, with 9 bases between. The CDR3 totals 13 residues. The V gene's germline CDR1 is MGHRA and CDR2 YSYEKL. CDR3 protein: CASSQVGRAEAFF. CDR3 coding DNA: TGCGCCAGCAGCCAAGTAGGACGCGCTGAAGCTTTCTTT.

This clonotype was found many times. The gene calls are TRBV3-1 and TRBJ2-2; D call uncertain. Germline assignment: CDR1 LGHDT and CDR2 YNNKEL (reference sequence). The CDR3 extends over 16 amino acids. V was pared by 8 bases and J by 3 bases, with 19 bases between. CDR3 bases: TGTGCCAGCCGCACGTGGGAAGGAGAACACACCGGGGAGCTGTTTTTT. This codes for CASRTWEGEHTGELFF.

There are many counts of this clonotype. The V gene is TRBV7-2, the J gene TRBJ2-1; TRBD2 matches at 7 bases. Germline-derived CDR1 and CDR2 are SGHTA and FQGNSA. V lost 5 bases to trimming and J lost 3 bases; unmatched junction nucleotides: 4. The CDR3 loop spans 14 amino acids. This chain's CDR3 is CASSRDYYYNEQFF. The CDR3 bases are TGTGCCAGCAGCCGGGACTACTACTACAATGAGCAGTTCTTC. The variable domain in full, completed from reference TRBV7-2 and TRBJ2-1, reads GAGVSQSPSNKVTEKGKDVELRCDPISGHTALYWYRQSLGQGLEFLIYFQGNSAPDKSGLPSDRFSAERTGGSVSTLTIQRTQQEDSAVYLCASSRDYYYNEQFFGPGTRLTVL.

This clonotype was picked up many times. J is TRBJ2-7 and V is TRBV6-5, with a possible D match to TRBD1 (6 bases). CDR1 is MNHEY, CDR2 SVGAGI, per germline. This CDR3 spans 16 amino acids. The V gene lost 0 bases and the J gene lost 1 base, with 13 bases spanning the gap. The CDR3 sequence is CASSYSDSVPSYEQYF. The CDR3 DNA reads TGTGCCAGCAGTTACTCGGACAGCGTTCCTTCCTACGAGCAGTACTTC.

This clonotype was counted many times. This chain joins TRBV28 and TRBJ2-7, with D possibly being TRBD2 (5 bases). Germline CDR1 reads MDHEN; CDR2 reads SYDVKM. The CDR3 length is 13 residues. The V and J ends lost 7 bases and 4 bases respectively, with 14 bases between them. This CDR3 is CASIGVGGYEQYF. In DNA, the CDR3 is TGTGCCAGCATTGGAGTCGGCGGGTACGAGCAGTACTTC. Combining the CDR3 with reference TRBV28 and TRBJ2-7 gives the whole variable domain DVKVTQSSRYLVKRTGEKVFLECVQDMDHENMFWYRQDPGLGLRLIYFSYDVKMKEKGDIPEGYSVSREKKERFSLILESASTNQTSMYLCASIGVGGYEQYFGPGTRLTVT.

This clonotype was picked up many times. The chain recombines TRBV28 with TRBJ1-4, with D possibly TRBD1 on 6 matching bases. The CDR3 is made up of 14 amino acids. CDR1 is MDHEN, CDR2 SYDVKM, per germline. V lost 2 bases, J lost 7 bases, and 11 bases lay in between. CDR3 DNA: TGTGCCAGCAGTTTACTGGGGGCGAGTGAAAAACTGTTTTTT. This sequence encodes CASSLLGASEKLFF.

The chain has TRBV4-3 and TRBJ2-7, with TRBD2 matching over 10 bases. Germline CDR1 reads LGHNA; CDR2 reads YSLEER. The CDR3 sequence is 16 residues long. V shed 0 bases and J 6 bases; nucleotides not matched to a gene: 8. Here the CDR3 reads CASSQDEAGGPPEQYF. The DNA for the CDR3 is TGCGCCAGCAGCCAAGATGAAGCGGGAGGGCCCCCCGAGCAGTACTTC.

This clonotype came up many times. This chain joins TRBV10-3 and TRBJ2-6; D is unresolved. Germline-derived CDR1 and CDR2 are ENHRY and SYGVKD. CDR3 size: 14 residues. V dropped 3 bases and J dropped 0 bases, with 3 bases sitting between them. The CDR3 loop is CAISEGSGANVLTF. CDR3 DNA sequence: TGTGCCATCAGTGAAGGCTCTGGGGCCAACGTCCTGACTTTC.

Details on this clonotype: This may be a read error: a much more frequent sequence differs by one nucleotide. V usage is TRBV7-6 and J usage is TRBJ1-5, with TRBD1 as a possible D gene (5 bases). This CDR3 has 14 amino acids. Germline lookup yields CDR1 SGHVS and CDR2 FNYEAQ. V dropped 5 bases and J dropped 2 bases, with 10 bases sitting between them. CDR3 in DNA: TGTGCCAGCAGCGTTAGAGGGGGCAATCAGCCCCAGCATTTT. It codes for CASSVRGGNQPQHF.

In this sample, this clonotype turned up many times. The rearrangement joins TRBV9 to TRBJ2-1; D remains ambiguous. Germline V gene data show CDR1 as SGDLS and CDR2 as YYNGEE. Trimming took off 3 bases at V and 7 bases at J, with 8 bases between the two ends. The CDR3 is 12 residues long. CDR3 sequence reads: CASSAGWNEQFF. The CDR3 DNA is TGTGCCAGCAGCGCCGGATGGAATGAGCAGTTCTTC. Together with reference TRBV9 and TRBJ2-1, the CDR3 gives the full variable domain: DSGVTQTPKHLITATGQRVTLRCSPRSGDLSVYWYQQSLDQGLQFLIQYYNGEERAKGNILERFSAQQFPDLHSELNLSSLELGDSALYFCASSAGWNEQFFGPGTRLTVL.

This clonotype was detected many times. V gene TRBV7-8 combines with J gene TRBJ2-7, with 7 bases that match TRBD1. The CDR3 consists of 13 residues. V trimming: 5 bases; J trimming: 2 bases; junction bases outside the gene matches: 3. CDR1 SGHVS and CDR2 FQNEAQ come from the germline V gene. CDR3 in DNA: TGTGCCAGCAGCCTTGGGACAGCCTACGAGCAGTACTTC. It is translated as CASSLGTAYEQYF.

This chain links TRBV7-9 with TRBJ2-1; D gene unclear. CDR3 length: 16 residues. Trimming left V 2 bases short and J 2 bases short, with 13 bases between. The germline CDR1 and CDR2 sequences are SEHNR and FQNEAQ (reference sequence). CDR3 sequence reads: CASSLSQKSTYNEQFF. CDR3 bases: TGTGCCAGCAGCTTAAGCCAGAAGAGCACCTACAATGAGCAGTTCTTC.

This clonotype was seen at least ten times. The J gene is TRBJ1-1, the V gene TRBV6-6; D is ambiguous. V lost 1 base to trimming and J lost 5 bases, with 5 bases between them. The CDR3 has 12 residues. In germline, CDR1 is MNHNY, CDR2 SVGAGI (reference sequence). The CDR3 loop is CASSYFTTEAFF. The DNA of the CDR3 is TGTGCCAGCAGTTACTTTACAACTGAAGCTTTCTTT.

Many counts were recorded for this clonotype. The J gene is TRBJ2-3, the V gene TRBV7-2; D is undetermined. CDR3 size: 13 residues. Trimming left V 1 base short and J 4 bases short, with 6 bases between. CDR1 is SGHTA and CDR2 is FQGNSA in the germline V gene. This CDR3 reads CASSLGAADTQYF. DNA of the CDR3: TGTGCCAGCAGCTTAGGGGCGGCAGATACGCAGTATTTT.

This clonotype was observed at least ten times. The chain joins TRBV7-9 to TRBJ2-1, with unresolved D. The V and J ends lost 4 bases and 0 bases respectively, with 10 bases between them. CDR3 length: 15 residues. The germline CDR1 and CDR2 sequences are SEHNR and FQNEAQ (reference sequence). The DNA of the CDR3 is TGTGCCAGCAGCTCACCACGGAGCTCCTACAATGAGCAGTTCTTC. It yields the protein CASSSPRSSYNEQFF.

The table lists this clonotype with many counts. The chain recombines TRBV7-9 with TRBJ2-1; TRBD1 matches at 12 bases. The CDR3 runs to 15 residues. The V and J ends lost 5 bases and 4 bases, in that order; junction bases with no gene match: 3. The germline V gene has CDR1 SEHNR and CDR2 FQNEAQ (reference sequence). CDR3 in DNA: TGTGCCAGCAGCGAGGGACAGGGGGCTTACAATGAGCAGTTCTTC. It yields the protein CASSEGQGAYNEQFF.

This clonotype was counted ten times or more. In nucleotides, the CDR3 is TGCAGTGCCCTTATCGGGGAGCAGTACTTC. As protein: CSALIGEQYF. The chain couples TRBV20-1 to TRBJ2-7, with no clear D. The CDR3 totals 10 residues. Germline CDR1 reads DFQATT; CDR2 reads SNEGSKA (reference sequence). The V gene lost 6 bases and the J gene lost 7 bases, with 10 bases spanning the gap.

This clonotype was seen at least ten times. The chain couples TRBV7-9 to TRBJ2-7; D remains ambiguous. Germline values: CDR1 SEHNR, CDR2 FQNEAQ (reference sequence). V lost 3 bases to trimming and J lost 3 bases, with 9 bases between them. This CDR3 comprises 13 residues. The CDR3 nucleotides are TGTGCCAGCAGCTTCTCGAAAAGCTACGAGCAGTACTTC. Amino acid sequence: CASSFSKSYEQYF.

This clonotype was seen at least ten times. The chain joins TRBV28 to TRBJ2-7, with 9 bases identical to TRBD2. The length of the CDR3 is 13 residues. Trimming cost V 5 bases and J 4 bases; bases outside gene matches: 3. Germline assignment: CDR1 MDHEN and CDR2 SYDVKM. The CDR3 here is CASSISGSYEQYF. The CDR3 DNA reads as TGTGCCAGCAGTATTAGCGGGAGTTACGAGCAGTACTTC.